This passage covers 7 T cell receptor beta chains from one sample sequenced in a study of Graves' ophthalmopathy and Graves' hyperthyroidism. RNA transcripts yielded amplified TCR beta CDR3 regions. A first-round RT-PCR used HTBI primers, followed by a second-round multiplex PCR. MiXCR, run by TCRdb on the multiplex PCR reads, gives a single entry per CDR3 protein. The repertoire has 340,000 or so distinct CDR3 sequences, around a sixth of them found once; the top ten carry 9% to 15%. Sequences were obtained from peripheral blood. The source of these receptors is an adult man with Graves' ophthalmopathy.

This clonotype came up many times. V is TRBV28 and J is TRBJ2-7, with 14 bases matching TRBD2. The germline V gene has CDR1 MDHEN and CDR2 SYDVKM. V dropped 6 bases and J dropped 12; count of bases not matched to a gene: 13. The CDR3 is 15 residues long. The CDR3 spells CASSRTQGLAGVGYF. CDR3 coding DNA: TGTGCCAGCAGCCGAACCCAGGGACTAGCGGGAGTAGGGTACTTC.

This clonotype was counted at least ten times. The chain recombines TRBV6-4 with TRBJ2-7; tentative D call: TRBD2 (5 bases). The CDR3 consists of 13 residues. V lost 6 bases and J lost 3, with 12 bases in between. Per germline, CDR1 MRHNA and CDR2 SNTAGT. The CDR3 nucleotides read TGTGCCAGCAGACCCGGGATCTACTACGAGCAGTACTTC. Protein: CASRPGIYYEQYF.

This clonotype was seen many times. A clone one base away is much larger, so this may be a read error. This chain links TRBV7-6 with TRBJ1-6, with a tentative D call TRBD1 (5 bases). V gave up 5 bases and J gave up 11 bases, with 13 bases separating them. Germline V gene sequence: CDR1 SGHVS, CDR2 FNYEAQ. This CDR3 comprises 13 residues. The CDR3: CASSLGENPPLHF. CDR3 coding DNA: TGTGCCAGCAGCCTGGGGGAGAATCCACCCCTCCACTTT. Full variable domain (outside the CDR3, taken from reference TRBV7-6 and TRBJ1-6): GAGVSQSPRYKVTKRGQDVALRCDPISGHVSLYWYRQALGQGPEFLTYFNYEAQQDKSGLPNDRFSAERPEGSISTLTIQRTEQRDSAMYRCASSLGENPPLHFGNGTRLTVT.

This clonotype was seen at least ten times. The chain is built from TRBV14 and TRBJ2-5; D not certain. Per the germline V gene, CDR1 is SGHDN and CDR2 is FVKESK. CDR3 size: 12 residues. Trimming removed 8 bases from V and 5 bases from J, with 12 bases in between. CDR3 amino acids: CASGLGRETQYF. The CDR3 DNA sequence: TGTGCCAGCGGCCTAGGGCGCGAGACCCAGTACTTC.

The table lists this clonotype with many counts. This rearrangement joins TRBV28 to TRBJ2-4, with 14 bases fitting TRBD2. V shed 5 bases and J 6 bases; nucleotides not matched to a gene: 9. Germline lookup yields CDR1 MDHEN and CDR2 SYDVKM. CDR3 length: 17 residues. Here the CDR3 reads CASSPRLAGGQGNIQYF. In nucleotides, the CDR3 is TGTGCCAGCAGTCCACGACTAGCGGGGGGGCAGGGAAACATTCAGTACTTC.

The sample holds many counts of this clonotype. The chain couples TRBV12-3 or TRBV12-4 to TRBJ2-7, with D unclear. The CDR3 runs to 14 residues. V was trimmed by 6 bases and J by 2 bases, leaving 14 bases between them. The CDR3 loop reads CASSRNRPTYEQYF. CDR3 sequence (DNA): TGTGCCAGCAGCCGGAACCGGCCTACCTACGAGCAGTACTTC.

On this clonotype: Without the conserved terminal phenylalanine or tryptophan, this CDR3 likely stems from a read error. The chain employs TRBV5-1 and TRBJ2-5; no definite D call. The CDR3 loop spans 14 amino acids. V was trimmed by 0 bases and J by 5 bases, leaving 11 bases between them. Germline assignment: CDR1 SGHRS and CDR2 YFSETQ. In nucleotides, the CDR3 is TGCGCCAGCAGCTTGGCCCGAATTCAGGAGACCCAGTACCTC. It is translated as CASSLARIQETQYL.